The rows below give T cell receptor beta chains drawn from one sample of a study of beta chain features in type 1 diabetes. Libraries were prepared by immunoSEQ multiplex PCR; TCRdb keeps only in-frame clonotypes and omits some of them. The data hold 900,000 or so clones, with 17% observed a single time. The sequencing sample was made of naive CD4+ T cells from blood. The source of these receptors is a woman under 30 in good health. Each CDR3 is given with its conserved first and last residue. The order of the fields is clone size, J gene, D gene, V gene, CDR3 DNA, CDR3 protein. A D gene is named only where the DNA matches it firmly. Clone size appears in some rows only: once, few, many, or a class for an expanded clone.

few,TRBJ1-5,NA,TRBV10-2,TGCGCCAGCAGGATGGAACAGAGCAATCAGCCCCAGCATTTT,CASRMEQSNQPQHF
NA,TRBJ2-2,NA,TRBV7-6,TGTGCCAGCGGGGGGCAGGCGAACACCGGGGAGCTGTTTTTT,CASGGQANTGELFF
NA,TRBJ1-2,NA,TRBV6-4,TGTGCCAGCAGTGACTCGAATTTAGGTGGCTACACCTTC,CASSDSNLGGYTF
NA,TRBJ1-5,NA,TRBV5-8,TGTGCCAGCAGCTTGGTACGTGGGGGGGCTAGCAATCAGCCCCAGCATTTT,CASSLVRGGASNQPQHF
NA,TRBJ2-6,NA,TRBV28,TGTGCCAGCAGTTTAGACCTCTCTGGGGCCAACGTCCTGACTTTC,CASSLDLSGANVLTF
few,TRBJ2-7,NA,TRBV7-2,TGTGCCAGCAGAAGTTTTCCCGGGACAAGCTACGAGCAGTACTTC,CASRSFPGTSYEQYF
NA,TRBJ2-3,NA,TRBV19,TGTGCCAGTAGTCTTCGGACGGGGCACAGCGATACGCAGTATTTT,CASSLRTGHSDTQYF
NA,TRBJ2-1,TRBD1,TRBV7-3,TGTGCCAGCAGCTCCGTGGGACAGGGGGCGAATGAGCAGTTCTTC,CASSSVGQGANEQFF
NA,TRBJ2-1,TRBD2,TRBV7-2,TGTGCCAGCAGCTTAGCTGGACTAGGTGGTGAGCAGTTCTTC,CASSLAGLGGEQFF
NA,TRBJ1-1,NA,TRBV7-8,TGTGCCAGCAGCTTAGAGTGGGGTATGACTGAAGCTTTCTTT,CASSLEWGMTEAFF
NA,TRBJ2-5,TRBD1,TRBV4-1,TGCGCCAGCAGCCAAAACAGGGGGCGCGGGGAGACCCAGTACTTC,CASSQNRGRGETQYF
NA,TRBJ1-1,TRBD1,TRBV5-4,TGTGCCAGCAAACGGACAGGGTCGGACACTGAAGCTTTCTTT,CASKRTGSDTEAFF
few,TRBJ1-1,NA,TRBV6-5,TGTGCCAGCAGTGAGGTATGGGGCACTGAAGCTTTCTTT,CASSEVWGTEAFF
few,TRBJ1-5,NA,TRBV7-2,TGTGCCAGCAGCCAGACATACGTCAATCAGCCCCAGCATTTT,CASSQTYVNQPQHF
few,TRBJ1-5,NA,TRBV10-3,TGTGCCATCAGTGGGACTTATAGCAATCAGCCCCAGCATTTT,CAISGTYSNQPQHF
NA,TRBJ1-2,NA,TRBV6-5,TGTGCCAGCAGCCAGAACATGGAAACTGGCTACACCTTC,CASSQNMETGYTF
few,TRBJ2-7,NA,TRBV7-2,TGTGCCAGCAGCTTAGCGGTCACCAGGGTGTACGAGCAGTACTTC,CASSLAVTRVYEQYF
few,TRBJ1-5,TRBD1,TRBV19,TGTGCCAGTAGTATAAACAGGGGAACGATCAATCAGCCCCAGCATTTT,CASSINRGTINQPQHF
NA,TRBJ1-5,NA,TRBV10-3,TGTGCCATAGGGGGGAATTCAGTCACTCAGCCCCAGCATTTT,CAIGGNSVTQPQHF
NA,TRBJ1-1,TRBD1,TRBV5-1,TGCGCCAGCACTCGACAGGGAAGCTTCACTGAAGCTTTCTTT,CASTRQGSFTEAFF
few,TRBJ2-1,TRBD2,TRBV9,TGTGCCAGCAGCGCTACTAGCGGGAGTACCTACAATGAGCAGTTCTTC,CASSATSGSTYNEQFF
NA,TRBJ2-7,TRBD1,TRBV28,TGTGCCAGCAGTTTAGCCTGGGGACAGGCTCGCGAGCAGTACTTC,CASSLAWGQAREQYF
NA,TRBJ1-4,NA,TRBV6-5,TGTGCCAGCGGCAGGGGATTGGGGGATGAAAAACTGTTTTTT,CASGRGLGDEKLFF
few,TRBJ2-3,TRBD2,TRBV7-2,TGTGCCAGCAGCTCCAGACTAGCGAGCACAGATACGCAGTATTTT,CASSSRLASTDTQYF
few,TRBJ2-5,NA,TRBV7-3,TGTGCCAGCAGCTTAAGTCGGGAGCGTGGGGAGACCCAGTACTTC,CASSLSRERGETQYF
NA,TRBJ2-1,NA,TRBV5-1,TGCGCCAGCAGCGTCAACGCTTACGGGAACTACAATGAGCAGTTCTTC,CASSVNAYGNYNEQFF
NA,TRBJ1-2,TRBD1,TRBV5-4,TGTGCCAGCAGCCGAGGAGGGACAGCCTTAGGGGGCTACACCTTC,CASSRGGTALGGYTF
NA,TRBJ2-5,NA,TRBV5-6,TGTGCCAGCAGCTTGGGTCCGCTAGCGAGCAAAATCGGGACCCAGTACTTC,CASSLGPLASKIGTQYF
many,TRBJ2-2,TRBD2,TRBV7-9,TGTGCCAGCAGCCCCCGACTAGCGGGGAACACCGGGGAGCTGTTTTTT,CASSPRLAGNTGELFF
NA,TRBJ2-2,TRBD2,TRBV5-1,TGCGCCAGCAGCCTCCAGGGACTAGACACCGGGGAGCTGTTTTTT,CASSLQGLDTGELFF
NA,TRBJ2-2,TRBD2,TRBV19,TGTGCCAGTAGTCGAGCGGGAGGGCCCGGAACCGGGGAGCTGTTTTTT,CASSRAGGPGTGELFF
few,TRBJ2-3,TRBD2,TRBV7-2,TGTGCCAGCAGCTCATCCGGGACTAGCGGGATGGTGGAAGATACGCAGTATTTT,CASSSSGTSGMVEDTQYF
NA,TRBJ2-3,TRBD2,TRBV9,TGTGCCAGCAGCGTAGCTAGCGGGAGGGCAAATACGCAGTATTTT,CASSVASGRANTQYF
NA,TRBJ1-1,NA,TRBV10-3,TGTGCCATCGGCGCCAACACTGAAGCTTTCTTT,CAIGANTEAFF
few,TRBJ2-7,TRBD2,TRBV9,TGTGCCAGCAGCGTAGCAACTAGCGGGAGTTACGAGCAGTACTTC,CASSVATSGSYEQYF
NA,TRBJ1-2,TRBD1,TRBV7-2,TGTGCCAGCAGCCCCCAGCAGGGACAGACTTATGGCTACACCTTC,CASSPQQGQTYGYTF
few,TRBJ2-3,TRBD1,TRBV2,TGTGCCAGCAAGGGACAGCACACAGATACGCAGTATTTT,CASKGQHTDTQYF
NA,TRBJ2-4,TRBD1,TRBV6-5,TGTGCCAGCAGTCAACAGGGGGCCGGTAACATTCAGTACTTC,CASSQQGAGNIQYF
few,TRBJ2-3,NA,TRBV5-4,TGTGCCAGCAGCCCGGACCCGAGGGATACGCAGTATTTT,CASSPDPRDTQYF
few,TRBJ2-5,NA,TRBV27,TGTGCCAGCAGTTTATCCCGTGGGGAGACCCAGTACTTC,CASSLSRGETQYF
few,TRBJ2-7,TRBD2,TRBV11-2,TGTGCCAGCAGCCTGGAACGACTAGCGGGAGTTTCGGCCGAGCAGTACTTC,CASSLERLAGVSAEQYF
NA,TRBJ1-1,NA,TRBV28,TGTGCCAGCAGTTTAAGATGGGGTAGGGCTGAAGCTTTCTTT,CASSLRWGRAEAFF
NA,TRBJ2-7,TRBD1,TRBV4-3,TGCGCCAGCAGCCAAGATCACGGCAGGGGGTGGCGGAACGAGCAGTACTTC,CASSQDHGRGWRNEQYF
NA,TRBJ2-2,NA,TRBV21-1,TGTGCCAGCAGCAAAGCAGGGGCCTCCGGGGAGCTGTTTTTT,CASSKAGASGELFF
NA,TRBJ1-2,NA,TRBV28,TGTGCCAGCAGTTCTCAAGGAGGAGGCTACACCTTC,CASSSQGGGYTF
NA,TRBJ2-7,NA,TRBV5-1,TGCGCCAGCAGCTTAAACCAGGGAATCGAGCAGTACTTC,CASSLNQGIEQYF
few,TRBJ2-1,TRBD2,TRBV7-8,TGTGCCAGCAGTCGTACTCATAGCGGGACAAAATACAATGAGCAGTTCTTC,CASSRTHSGTKYNEQFF
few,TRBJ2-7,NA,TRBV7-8,TGTGCCAGCAGCTTAGTCGGGGCCGGTTTCTACTTC,CASSLVGAGFYF
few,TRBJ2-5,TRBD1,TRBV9,TGTGCCAGCAGCGGCGGCCTTCAGGGGGCCCCTAGGACCCAGTACTTC,CASSGGLQGAPRTQYF
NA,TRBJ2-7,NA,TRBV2,TGTGCCAGCAGGTTGGGACTGTACTACGAGCAGTACTTC,CASRLGLYYEQYF
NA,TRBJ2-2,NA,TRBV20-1,TGCAGTGCTAGAGTCAGACAGGAGCTGTTTTTT,CSARVRQELFF
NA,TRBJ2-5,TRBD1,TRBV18,TGTGCCAGCTCACCAAGGACAGGGGCGGGCGAGACCCAGTACTTC,CASSPRTGAGETQYF
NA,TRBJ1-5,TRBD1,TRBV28,TGTGCCAGCAGTTTTCCCCCGGGACAGGGGGGCAATCAGCCCCAGCATTTT,CASSFPPGQGGNQPQHF